A single sample gave rise to the 28 T cell receptor beta chains below, sequenced in a study of cytotoxic CD8 clonotypes in ibrutinib-treated CLL. Profiling relied on immunoSEQ multiplex PCR, and the TCRdb table lists in-frame clones only, not all of them. The table shows nearly 85,000 clones, with about four fifths occurring only once. The sample was PBMCs, taken after 12 months of ibrutinib treatment. These receptors came from a human donor with chronic lymphocytic leukemia.

The chain recombines TRBV5-5 with TRBJ2-1; D is perhaps TRBD1 (6 bases). V lost 2 bases to trimming and J lost 6 bases, with 15 bases between them. Germline loops: CDR1 SGHKS, CDR2 YYEKEE (reference sequence). CDR3 size: 15 residues. The CDR3 region has the DNA TGTGCCAGCAGCTTACCACAGGGTAGCGTCAATGAGCAGTTCTTC. Translated, it gives CASSLPQGSVNEQFF.

V gene TRBV28 combines with J gene TRBJ2-2, with D maybe TRBD1 (6 bases). Germline assignment: CDR1 MDHEN and CDR2 SYDVKM. The CDR3 loop spans 14 amino acids. V lost 5 bases and J lost 7, with 14 bases in between. DNA for the CDR3: TGTGCCAGCAGTCCCCACAGGGTTTTCGGGGAGCTGTTTTTT. Translated, it gives CASSPHRVFGELFF.

This clone came up a few times. The V call is TRBV27, the J call TRBJ1-2; TRBD1 might be the D (6 bases). Germline loops: CDR1 MNHEY, CDR2 SMNVEV (reference sequence). V was cut by 11 bases and J by 1 base, with 11 bases left in between. The CDR3 is 12 residues long. CDR3 amino acids: CAGAGDNYGYTF. The CDR3 nucleotides read TGTGCCGGCGCAGGGGATAACTATGGCTACACCTTC.

The chain is built from TRBV5-1 and TRBJ2-5; D might be TRBD2 (6 bases). This CDR3 spans 15 amino acids. The ends were cut back, 4 bases at V and 5 bases at J, with 18 bases in the middle. Germline V gene lookup returns CDR1 SGHRS and CDR2 YFSETQ. The CDR3 sequence: CASSPVAGGGETQYF. The CDR3 region has the DNA TGCGCCAGCAGCCCCGTGGCCGGGGGAGGCGAGACCCAGTACTTC. The full variable domain, in which reference TRBV5-1 and TRBJ2-5 provide the parts outside the CDR3, is KAGVTQTPRYLIKTRGQQVTLSCSPISGHRSVSWYQQTPGQGLQFLFEYFSETQRNKGNFPGRFSGRQFSNSRSEMNVSTLELGDSALYLCASSPVAGGGETQYFGPGTRLLVL.

In this sample, this clone turned up once. In nucleotides, the CDR3 is TGCGCCAGCAGCTTGGGGCAGGGGATCTCGGAGACCCAGTACTTC. Its translation is CASSLGQGISETQYF. The chain carries TRBV5-1 and TRBJ2-5, with TRBD1 as a possible D gene (6 bases). V was clipped by 0 bases and J by 5 bases, with 14 bases between them. The germline V gene has CDR1 SGHRS and CDR2 YFSETQ. The CDR3 sequence is 15 residues long. The variable domain in full, with the rest retrieved from reference TRBV5-1 and TRBJ2-5, is KAGVTQTPRYLIKTRGQQVTLSCSPISGHRSVSWYQQTPGQGLQFLFEYFSETQRNKGNFPGRFSGRQFSNSRSEMNVSTLELGDSALYLCASSLGQGISETQYFGPGTRLLVL.

The chain recombines TRBV5-1 with TRBJ1-6; tentatively, D is TRBD1 (6 bases). Germline assignment: CDR1 SGHRS and CDR2 YFSETQ. CDR3 length: 14 residues. Trimming cost V 7 bases and J 5 bases, with 13 bases left between them. CDR3 protein: CASGEDSHNSPLHF. In nucleotides, the CDR3 is TGCGCCAGCGGGGAGGACAGCCATAATTCACCCCTCCACTTT.

This chain joins TRBV7-2 and TRBJ1-1; no firm D call. V was clipped by 1 base and J by 5 bases, with 5 bases between them. The CDR3 runs 12 residues. Per germline, CDR1 SGHTA and CDR2 FQGNSA. CDR3 in DNA: TGTGCCAGCAGCTTAGTGGTTACTGAAGCTTTCTTT. Translation: CASSLVVTEAFF.

The V call is TRBV19, the J call TRBJ1-1, with a tentative D call TRBD1 (6 bases). Germline CDR1 and CDR2: LNHDA and SQIVND (reference sequence). The germline V and J ends were trimmed by 8 bases and 6 bases, with 19 bases remaining between them. This CDR3 contains 14 residues. CDR3 in amino acids: CASWGWREGAEAFF. CDR3 coding DNA: TGTGCCAGTTGGGGTTGGAGGGAGGGGGCTGAAGCTTTCTTT.

This clone came up once. The chain uses TRBV7-3 and TRBJ1-1, with D unclear. The CDR3 totals 13 residues. V was trimmed by 5 bases and J by 5 bases, leaving 12 bases between them. Per the germline V gene, CDR1 is SGHTA and CDR2 is FQGTGA. CDR3 in amino acids: CASSRTGLTEAFF. CDR3 bases: TGTGCCAGCAGCCGGACCGGGCTGACTGAAGCTTTCTTT.

This clone was found once. The J gene is TRBJ2-7, the V gene TRBV25-1; D remains unclear. CDR1 is MGHDK and CDR2 is SYGVNS in the germline V gene. Between the trimmed V and J ends, which lost 4 bases and 1 base, there was a span of 11 bases. The CDR3 covers 14 residues. The CDR3 DNA sequence: TGTGCCAGCAGTGCCCGACTCGATTCCTACGAGCAGTACTTC. It encodes CASSARLDSYEQYF.

This clone occurred once. The genes are TRBV5-5 and TRBJ2-7; D unresolved. In germline, CDR1 is SGHKS, CDR2 YYEKEE (reference sequence). The CDR3 runs 11 residues. The V end was cut by 4 bases, the J end by 9 bases, with 11 bases between. CDR3 in amino acids: CASSTPTRQYF. The CDR3 coding sequence is TGTGCCAGCAGCACCCCGACCAGGCAGTACTTC.

The V gene is TRBV19, the J gene TRBJ2-7; perhaps TRBD1 as D (6 bases). CDR3 length: 14 residues. In germline, CDR1 is LNHDA, CDR2 SQIVND (reference sequence). V lost 4 bases and J 0 bases, leaving 10 bases between the germline ends. Written as DNA, the CDR3 is TGTGCCAGTAGTAGGGACACCTTCTCCTACGAGCAGTACTTC. Protein: CASSRDTFSYEQYF. Full variable domain (rest looked up from reference TRBV19 and TRBJ2-7): DGGITQSPKYLFRKEGQNVTLSCEQNLNHDAMYWYRQDPGQGLRLIYYSQIVNDFQKGDIAEGYSVSREKKESFPLTVTSAQKNPTAFYLCASSRDTFSYEQYFGPGTRLTVT.

This clone showed up just a few times. The chain uses TRBV18 and TRBJ2-7, with D possibly TRBD1 on 5 matching bases. Germline loops: CDR1 KGHSH, CDR2 LQKENI. CDR3 length: 12 residues. Trimming shortened V by 2 bases and J by 6 bases, and 8 bases separated the two germline ends. This CDR3 reads CASSPGQGEQYF. In DNA, the CDR3 is TGTGCCAGCTCACCAGGTCAGGGCGAGCAGTACTTC.

This clone was found a few times. A read error may account for a junction end that differs from germline. The chain uses TRBV7-7 and TRBJ2-7; D perhaps matches TRBD2 (6 bases). The CDR3 is made up of 13 amino acids. Germline V gene sequence: CDR1 SSHAT, CDR2 FNYEAQ (reference sequence). CDR3 in DNA: TGTGCTAGCAGCTCCGGGTGGGGGGACGAGCAGTACTTC. Its protein is CASSSGWGDEQYF.

CDR3 coding DNA: TGTGCCAGCAGCCCCGGGGGGGGGCCCTACGAGCAGTACTTC. Protein product: CASSPGGGPYEQYF. The chain is built from TRBV6-6 and TRBJ2-7, with 8 bases lining up with TRBD2. The V segment lost 6 bases and the J segment 2 bases; nucleotides outside the gene matches: 6. Germline values: CDR1 MNHNY, CDR2 SVGAGI (reference sequence). The CDR3 loop spans 14 amino acids.

This chain uses TRBV27 with TRBJ2-3; 8 bases agree with TRBD2. The CDR3 loop spans 14 amino acids. In germline, CDR1 is MNHEY, CDR2 SMNVEV (reference sequence). Trimming removed 8 bases from V and 4 bases from J; junction bases left unmatched: 8. The CDR3: CASPPGRGPDTQYF. Here the CDR3 DNA reads TGTGCCAGCCCCCCCGGGAGGGGCCCAGATACGCAGTATTTT.

The V gene is TRBV5-1, the J gene TRBJ2-3; the match to TRBD1 covers 8 bases. The V and J ends lost 4 bases and 3 bases, in that order; junction bases with no gene match: 4. The CDR3 runs 14 residues. CDR1 is SGHRS and CDR2 is YFSETQ in the germline V gene. The CDR3 DNA sequence: TGCGCCAGCAGCCGGGGACAGGAGACAGATACGCAGTATTTT. Its protein product is CASSRGQETDTQYF.

This chain connects TRBV30 to TRBJ2-2; D is perhaps TRBD2 (6 bases). This CDR3 spans 15 amino acids. The V gene's germline CDR1 is GTSNPN and CDR2 SVGIG (reference sequence). V lost 4 bases and J 7 bases, leaving 19 bases between the germline ends. Written as DNA, the CDR3 is TGTGCCTGGAACCCGGGGGAGAGAATCTTCGGGGAGCTGTTTTTT. This translates into CAWNPGERIFGELFF.

This chain uses TRBV28 with TRBJ2-5; 7 nucleotides align to TRBD2. The germline V gene has CDR1 MDHEN and CDR2 SYDVKM. The CDR3 has 14 residues. V shed 6 bases and J 5 bases; nucleotides not matched to a gene: 9. CDR3 in DNA: TGTGCCAGCAGCCCGAGGGACTACGGGGAGACCCAGTACTTC. Protein sequence: CASSPRDYGETQYF. The whole variable domain, remainder taken from reference TRBV28 and TRBJ2-5, is DVKVTQSSRYLVKRTGEKVFLECVQDMDHENMFWYRQDPGLGLRLIYFSYDVKMKEKGDIPEGYSVSREKKERFSLILESASTNQTSMYLCASSPRDYGETQYFGPGTRLLVL.

This clone came up once. The chain carries TRBV7-2 and TRBJ2-7; D is unresolved. Germline values: CDR1 SGHTA, CDR2 FQGNSA. This CDR3 has 13 residues. The V end lost 2 bases, the J end lost 3 bases, and 8 bases lay between the germline ends. CDR3 protein: CASSLLANYEQYF. The CDR3 region has the DNA TGTGCCAGCAGCTTACTGGCCAACTACGAGCAGTACTTC.

This clone was observed a handful of times. The rearrangement joins TRBV13 to TRBJ2-1, with TRBD2 matching over 11 bases. V shed 6 bases and J 3 bases; nucleotides not matched to a gene: 7. Germline-derived CDR1 and CDR2 are PRHDT and FYEKMQ (reference sequence). The length of the CDR3 is 16 residues. This CDR3 reads CASRSGLADDYNEQFF. CDR3 DNA sequence: TGTGCCAGCAGGTCGGGACTAGCGGACGACTACAATGAGCAGTTCTTC.

This chain links TRBV19 with TRBJ1-4, with D perhaps matching TRBD1 (5 bases). Trimming removed 3 bases from V and 7 bases from J, with 12 bases in between. The length of the CDR3 is 14 residues. Germline V gene lookup returns CDR1 LNHDA and CDR2 SQIVND (reference sequence). The CDR3 DNA reads as TGTGCCAGTAGTATTAGCGGGGACCCTGAAAAACTGTTTTTT. Encoded protein: CASSISGDPEKLFF.

This chain connects TRBV28 to TRBJ1-2; a possible D gene is TRBD1 (6 bases). Trimming took 3 bases from V and 3 from J, leaving 20 bases between them. The CDR3 loop spans 17 amino acids. Germline V gene data show CDR1 as MDHEN and CDR2 as SYDVKM. Here the CDR3 reads CASSFPHREGSHYGYTF. CDR3 bases: TGTGCCAGCAGTTTCCCACACAGGGAGGGGAGCCACTATGGCTACACCTTC.

The chain links TRBV19 to TRBJ1-5; TRBD1 matches 11 bases. Germline V gene sequence: CDR1 LNHDA, CDR2 SQIVND (reference sequence). The CDR3 sequence is 14 residues long. The J segment lost 6 bases and the V segment lost 7 bases, leaving 5 bases of the junction unmatched. The CDR3 loop is CASTGTGGGQPQHF. The DNA for the CDR3 is TGTGCCAGTACCGGGACAGGGGGAGGTCAGCCCCAGCATTTT.

The chain combines TRBV9 with TRBJ2-7; D might be TRBD1 or TRBD2, each matching 5 bases. CDR3 length: 13 amino acids. The germline gives CDR1 SGDLS, CDR2 YYNGEE. V dropped 3 bases and J dropped 2 bases, with 9 bases sitting between them. The CDR3 nucleotides are TGTGCCAGCAGCGCCGGGACCACCTACGAGCAGTACTTC. This encodes CASSAGTTYEQYF.

This chain joins TRBV9 and TRBJ2-2, with TRBD2 as a possible D gene (5 bases). Trimming took 2 bases from V and 4 from J, leaving 15 bases between them. Germline V lookup: CDR1 SGDLS, CDR2 YYNGEE. CDR3 size: 16 residues. The CDR3 DNA follows: TGTGCCAGCAGCGTTCCCCAGGTGGCGGGCACCGGGGAGCTGTTTTTT. The encoded protein is CASSVPQVAGTGELFF.

The V call is TRBV6-6, the J call TRBJ1-2; TRBD1 matches at 9 bases. The V segment lost 10 bases and the J segment 4 bases; nucleotides outside the gene matches: 16. CDR3 length equals 16 residues. Germline CDR1 and CDR2: MNHNY and SVGAGI (reference sequence). As DNA, the CDR3 is TGTGCCACCCTTATTCCAACAGGGACAGGGCCCTATGGCTACACCTTC. It yields the protein CATLIPTGTGPYGYTF.

The chain uses TRBV7-3 and TRBJ2-2, with 7 bases that match TRBD1. This CDR3 comprises 17 residues. The ends lost 2 bases at V and 1 base at J; junction bases unmatched: 7. In germline, CDR1 is SGHTA, CDR2 FQGTGA. The CDR3 coding sequence is TGTGCCAGCAGCTTAGGGTCCGGGACAGTGAACACCGGGGAGCTGTTTTTT. Translated: CASSLGSGTVNTGELFF.